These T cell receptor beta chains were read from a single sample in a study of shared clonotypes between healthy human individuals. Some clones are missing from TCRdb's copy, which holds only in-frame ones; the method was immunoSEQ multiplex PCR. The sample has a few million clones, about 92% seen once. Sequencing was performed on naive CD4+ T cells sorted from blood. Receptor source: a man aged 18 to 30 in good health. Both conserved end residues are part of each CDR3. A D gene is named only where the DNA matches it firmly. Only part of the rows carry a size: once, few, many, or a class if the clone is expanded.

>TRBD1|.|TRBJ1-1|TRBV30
TGTGCCTGGAGCCCCCTGGGTGGTGGGACAGGGGGTTTCGTTAACACTGAAGCTTTCTTT
CAWSPLGGGTGGFVNTEAFF
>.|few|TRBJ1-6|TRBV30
TGTGCCTGGAGTAAAAGACAGAGCTCCTATAATTCACCCCTCCACTTT
CAWSKRQSSYNSPLHF
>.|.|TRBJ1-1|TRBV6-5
TGTGCCAGCAGCCACCCCGACACCACTGAAGCTTTCTTT
CASSHPDTTEAFF
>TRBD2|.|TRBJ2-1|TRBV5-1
TGCGCCAGCAGCAGACTAGCGGGAGGGCAGGGCAATGAGCAGTTCTTC
CASSRLAGGQGNEQFF
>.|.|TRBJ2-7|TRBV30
TGTGCCTGGAGTAACACAAGGTGGGATGAGCAGTACTTC
CAWSNTRWDEQYF
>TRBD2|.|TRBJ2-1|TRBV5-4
TGTGCCAGCAGCCCCGGACTAGCGGGAGTCGGTGGTGAGCAGTTCTTC
CASSPGLAGVGGEQFF
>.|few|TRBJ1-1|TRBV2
TGTGCCAGCAGTGAAGCGGGGGACCCAGGAAACACTGAAGCTTTCTTT
CASSEAGDPGNTEAFF
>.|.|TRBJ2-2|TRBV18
TGTGCCAGCTCGACCTTCGGAGACACCGGGGAGCTGTTTTTT
CASSTFGDTGELFF
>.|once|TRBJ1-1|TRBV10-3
TGTGCCATCAGTGGTCGGGGGGACACTGAAGCTTTCTTT
CAISGRGDTEAFF
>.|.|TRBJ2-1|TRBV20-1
TGCAGTGCTAGAGGGGCCAATGAGCAGTTCTTC
CSARGANEQFF
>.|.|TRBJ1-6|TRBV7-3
TGTGCCAGCAGCTTAACAGGTCAGGGCTGGGGTTCACCCCTCCACTTT
CASSLTGQGWGSPLHF
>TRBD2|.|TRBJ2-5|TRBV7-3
TGTGCCAGCAGCTTAAACCCTCGGGGGGGCAGAGAGACCCAGTACTTC
CASSLNPRGGRETQYF
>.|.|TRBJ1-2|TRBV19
TGTGCCAGTAGTATAAGCGAGGTCCTTAAGGCGAATGGCTACACCTTC
CASSISEVLKANGYTF
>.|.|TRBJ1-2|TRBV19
TGTGCCAGTACCTCACCCGCGGTGGCAGCAGCGGGCTACACCTTC
CASTSPAVAAAGYTF
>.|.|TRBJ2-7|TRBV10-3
TGTGCCATCAGTGAGTCGACGGGGGTTGACGAGCAGTACTTC
CAISESTGVDEQYF
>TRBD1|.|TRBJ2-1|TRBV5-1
TGCGCCAGCAGCCAAACGGCTATGACACAGGGGCTCGACAATGAGCAGTTCTTC
CASSQTAMTQGLDNEQFF
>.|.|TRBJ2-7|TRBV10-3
TGTGCCATCAGTGATGGGACCCTCTACGAGCAGTACTTC
CAISDGTLYEQYF
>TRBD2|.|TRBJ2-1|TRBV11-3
TGTGCCAGCAGCTCGGGGACTCGGGGGGTCAATGAGCAGTTCTTC
CASSSGTRGVNEQFF
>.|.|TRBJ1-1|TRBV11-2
TGTGCCAGCAGCTCGGATTACCTGAACACTGAAGCTTTCTTT
CASSSDYLNTEAFF
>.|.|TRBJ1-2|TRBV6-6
TGTGCCAGCAGTTACACTACTAACTATGGCTACACCTTC
CASSYTTNYGYTF
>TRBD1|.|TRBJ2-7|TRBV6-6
TGTGCCAGCAGAACCGGGACAGCAGCCTACGAGCAGTACTTC
CASRTGTAAYEQYF
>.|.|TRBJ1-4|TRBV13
TGTGCCAGCAGCTGGGGAGCAACTAATGAAAAACTGTTTTTT
CASSWGATNEKLFF
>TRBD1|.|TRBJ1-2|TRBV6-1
TGTGCCAGCAGTCCCCAGGGGGTATATGGCTACACCTTC
CASSPQGVYGYTF
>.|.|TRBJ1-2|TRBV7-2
TGTGCCAGCAGCGCGGCGGCCAACTATGGCTACACCTTC
CASSAAANYGYTF
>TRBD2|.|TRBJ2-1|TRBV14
TGTGCCAGCAGCCAATTACTAGCGGGAGGTGGTGAGCAGTTCTTC
CASSQLLAGGGEQFF
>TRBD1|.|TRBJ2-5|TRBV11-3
TGTGCCAGCAGCTCTCGACAGGGTCAAGAGACCCAGTACTTC
CASSSRQGQETQYF
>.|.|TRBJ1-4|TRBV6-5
TGTGCCAGCACCCACACGGGGGAAAAACTGTTTTTT
CASTHTGEKLFF
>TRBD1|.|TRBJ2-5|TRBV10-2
TGCGCCAGCAGTGAGTCGGACAGGGGCTCAGTGACCCAGTACTTC
CASSESDRGSVTQYF
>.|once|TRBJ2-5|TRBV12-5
TGTGCTAGTGACAGCCGGGTGGGTGAGACCCAGTACTTC
CASDSRVGETQYF
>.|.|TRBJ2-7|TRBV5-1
TGCGCCAGCCCCTACTCTATCCAAGGACATTTCTACGAGCAGTACTTC
CASPYSIQGHFYEQYF
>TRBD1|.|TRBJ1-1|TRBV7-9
TGTGCCAGCAGCTTAGACCTTGGGACAGCAGAATTTGAAGCTTTCTTT
CASSLDLGTAEFEAFF
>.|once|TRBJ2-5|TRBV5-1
TGCGCCAGCAGCTTGGTTGGGAACCAAGAGACCCAGTACTTC
CASSLVGNQETQYF
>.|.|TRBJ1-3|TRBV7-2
TGTGCCAGCAGCTTAAGGGTTGGTGGAAACACCATATATTTT
CASSLRVGGNTIYF